This T cell receptor (beta chain) came from a study of breast tumors, draining lymph nodes, adjacent tissues. Axillary draining lymph nodes of breast cancer patients supplied the node samples. TCRdb reprocessed the multiplex PCR reads with MiXCR, giving one entry per CDR3 protein. The table shows 150,000 to 250,000 distinct CDR3 sequences, with 25% to 40% occurring only once. This clonotype was detected ten times or more. There are 14 residues in the CDR3. V lost 5 bases to trimming and J lost 5 bases; unmatched junction nucleotides: 9. Germline CDR1 is SGHTA and CDR2 is FQGTGA. Input material: axillary lymph node tissue. This TCR was recovered from a female donor with breast cancer. Some clones in this sample may be carry-over from other donors' samples. The chain uses TRBV7-3 and TRBJ2-7, with TRBD1 identical over 7 bases. The chain's CDR3 is CASSQGDSLNEQYF. CDR3 nucleotide sequence: TGTGCCAGCAGCCAAGGGGACAGCCTGAACGAGCAGTACTTC.